This TCR beta chain was obtained from a study of T cells in Graves' hyperthyroidism and ophthalmopathy. V was shortened by 5 bases and J by 9 bases, with 20 bases between the two germline ends. The CDR3 length is 14 residues. Germline-derived CDR1 and CDR2 are DFQATT and SNEGSKA (reference sequence). RNA transcripts were the template for amplifying TCR beta CDR3 regions. RT-PCR in the first round (using the HTBI primer set) targeted the TCR CDR3. TCRdb processed the multiplex PCR reads anew with MiXCR; each CDR3 protein has one entry. Among approximately 590,000 distinct CDR3 sequences listed, 15% to 17% were seen once.

The J gene is TRBJ2-1, the V gene TRBV20-1; tentatively, D is TRBD1 or TRBD2 (5 bases each). The source material was blood. This clonotype was sampled from a woman aged 25 to 39 with Graves' hyperthyroidism. CDR3: CSAGGRRGASEQFF. CDR3 in DNA: TGCAGTGCTGGAGGACGAAGAGGGGCCAGTGAGCAGTTCTTC.